This TCR beta chain was retrieved from a study of T cell responses to AZD1222 COVID-19 vaccine. This CDR3 has 14 residues. V lost 0 bases to trimming and J lost 4 bases, with 9 bases between them. Germline CDR1 reads MNHNS; CDR2 reads SASEGT. Using immunoSEQ multiplex PCR, the repertoire was profiled, and TCRdb retains in-frame clones only, with some absent. This sample has 100,000 to 150,000 clones, with approximately 91% found just once. Sequenced here: peripheral blood, sampled 28 days after the second AZD1222 dose. This TCR was recovered from an adult who received the AZD1222 COVID-19 vaccine. The chain combines TRBV6-1 with TRBJ1-1; D remains ambiguous. The CDR3 nucleotides read TGTGCCAGCAGTGAAGCGCAACTCAGCACTGAAGCTTTCTTT. Amino acids: CASSEAQLSTEAFF.